This entry concerns a single TCR beta chain. Its target is not known. Per germline, CDR1 KGHSH and CDR2 LQKENI. CDR3 size: 16 residues. V shed 3 bases and J shed 5 bases, with 19 bases lying between them. A single record per CDR3 protein comes from TCRdb applying MiXCR to the 5' RACE reads. The repertoire holds over 200,000 distinct CDR3 sequences, 5.5% to 7.5% seen once, with approximately 14% in the top ten. The source of the sample is a study of identical twins. General study findings and limits: The study found weaker excess twin sharing in beta out-of-frame sequences.

These records were also assigned to another study, of T cells expressing NK-cell markers. That work contributes: It was from sorted CD3+CD56+NKG2C+, CD3+CD56+NKG2C- and CD3+CD56-NKG2C+ T cells that TCR beta repertoires came. Seven sequenced donors out of eight were HCMV-seropositive, one seronegative.

V gene TRBV18 combines with J gene TRBJ1-1, with D perhaps TRBD1 (6 bases). The source material was CD8+ T cells sorted from blood. The clonotype comes from a woman aged 18-29 years in good health. As DNA, the CDR3 is TGTGCCAGCTCACCCCCCCAACAGGGCTGGTGGACTGAAGCTTTCTTT. Translation: CASSPPQQGWWTEAFF.